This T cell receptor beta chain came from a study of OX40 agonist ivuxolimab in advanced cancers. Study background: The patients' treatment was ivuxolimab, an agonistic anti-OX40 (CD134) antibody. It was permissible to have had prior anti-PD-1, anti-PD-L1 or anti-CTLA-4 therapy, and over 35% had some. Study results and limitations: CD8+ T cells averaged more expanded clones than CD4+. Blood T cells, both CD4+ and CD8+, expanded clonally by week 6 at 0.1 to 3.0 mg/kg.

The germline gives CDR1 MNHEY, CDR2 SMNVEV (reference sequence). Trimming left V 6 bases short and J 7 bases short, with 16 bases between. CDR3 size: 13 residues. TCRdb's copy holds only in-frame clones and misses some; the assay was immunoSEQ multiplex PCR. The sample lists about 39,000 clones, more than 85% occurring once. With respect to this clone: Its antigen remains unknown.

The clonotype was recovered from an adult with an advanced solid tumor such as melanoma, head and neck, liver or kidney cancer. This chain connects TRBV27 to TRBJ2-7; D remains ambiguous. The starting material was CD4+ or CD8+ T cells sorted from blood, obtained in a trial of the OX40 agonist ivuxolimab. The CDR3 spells CASSPLLIGEQYF. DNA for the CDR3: TGTGCCAGCAGCCCCCTGTTAATCGGGGAGCAGTACTTC.